The T cell receptor beta chain under discussion was sequenced for a study of cytomegalovirus exposure and HLA in healthy donors (TCRdb year 2017). Regarding the research as a whole: According to a later analysis, the 120 or so validation repertoires were produced on the same platform as the 666 repertoires of the first cohort. The aim of the study was to test whether cataloging public T cell receptors could identify signatures of past pathogen exposure. Besides the first cohort of 666 subjects, a separate validation cohort made up of roughly 120 different subjects was used. To predict cytomegalovirus infection status, the study brought together high-throughput TCR immunosequencing, statistical association of individual TCRs with disease status, and machine learning. Paper-wide results and their limitations: Across donors, most TCR sequences were observed very rarely, whereas some public TCRs were present in many individuals. The authors suggested that the approach could potentially be generalized to other disease states and immunological phenotypes. A few of the identified cytomegalovirus-associated TCR beta chains were confirmed in vitro to be specific for cytomegalovirus antigens. Subsequent analysis determined that TCRs grouped into clusters in the first cohort also showed a tendency toward co-occurrence across the 90 to 150 validation repertoires, and about 94% of cluster scores exceeded 0. The classifier was reported to diagnose cytomegalovirus status with high specificity and sensitivity in both the original and validation cohorts. In the study, some 160 TCR beta chains were listed as associated with cytomegalovirus. A later analysis lacked HLA typing for the validation cohort, so it scored co-occurrence in that cohort across all 110 or so repertoires.

Trimming accounts for 2 bases at V and 4 bases at J, while the number of junction bases matched to no gene is 7. Via the germline V gene, CDR1 is MGHRA and CDR2 YSYEKL. Spanning cysteine to phenylalanine, the CDR3 consists of 17 amino acids. Of the read, only the CDR3 DNA is kept; its 51 bases are in frame from base 1. The protocol used for the library was the immunoSEQ multiplex PCR assay. The paper's data handling went like this. A statistical classification framework was developed to diagnose cytomegalovirus status using the catalog of TCR beta chain sequences. In TCRdb, the immuneACCESS table is reduced to in-frame sequences with V and J assigned. These tables do not hold every clone; where another copy was compared, an unresolved V gene accounts for under half, and the others remain unexplained. V, J and clone size were drawn from that table, and D and trimming were deduced from the DNA. The sample includes tens of thousands of clones, with approximately 95% observed a single time. Roughly 1.5% of the sample is in the top ten clones.

The donors were included in the validation cohort of roughly 130 subjects, a group kept apart from the roughly 730-subject first cohort. To note about this clone: No antigen is known for it. Nothing much larger sits one base from this clone, and base qualities are not available.

This sequence was found in a man younger than 35 in good health and CMV-seropositive. The chain is encoded by TRBV4-1 joined to TRBJ2-2, with 10 central nucleotides matching TRBD2. The sample taken for sequencing was PBMCs. The DNA sequence is given as TGCGCCAGCAGCCAAAACCTAGCGGGAGACGGCACCGGGGAGCTGTTTTTT. It translates as CASSQNLAGDGTGELFF.